This TCR beta chain is drawn from a study of radiotherapy plus CTLA-4 blockade in lung cancer. Points from the study as a whole: Clones of tumor-derived TCRs expanded in blood after radiotherapy plus ipilimumab.

With ipilimumab providing CTLA-4 blockade, focal radiation was administered to patients who had chemo-refractory metastatic non-small-cell lung cancer. Generated by immunoSEQ multiplex PCR, the TCRdb table keeps only in-frame clones and is missing some. Altogether around 40,000 clones are present, about 85% being singletons, with the ten largest covering approximately 6%. The CDR3 length is 16 residues. The germline gives CDR1 MDHEN, CDR2 SYDVKM. V shed 1 base, J shed 6 bases, and the junction held 9 bases outside the gene matches. Comment on this clone: Its antigen is still unknown.

V is TRBV28 and J is TRBJ2-1, with TRBD2 matching over 7 bases. The source material was peripheral blood, sampled from a patient treated with radiotherapy plus ipilimumab. This sequence originates from a human donor with non-small cell lung cancer who had stable disease on radiotherapy plus ipilimumab. The CDR3 sequence is CASSLFAREIRNEQFF. Written as DNA, the CDR3 is TGTGCCAGCAGTTTATTCGCGCGGGAGATCCGCAATGAGCAGTTCTTC.